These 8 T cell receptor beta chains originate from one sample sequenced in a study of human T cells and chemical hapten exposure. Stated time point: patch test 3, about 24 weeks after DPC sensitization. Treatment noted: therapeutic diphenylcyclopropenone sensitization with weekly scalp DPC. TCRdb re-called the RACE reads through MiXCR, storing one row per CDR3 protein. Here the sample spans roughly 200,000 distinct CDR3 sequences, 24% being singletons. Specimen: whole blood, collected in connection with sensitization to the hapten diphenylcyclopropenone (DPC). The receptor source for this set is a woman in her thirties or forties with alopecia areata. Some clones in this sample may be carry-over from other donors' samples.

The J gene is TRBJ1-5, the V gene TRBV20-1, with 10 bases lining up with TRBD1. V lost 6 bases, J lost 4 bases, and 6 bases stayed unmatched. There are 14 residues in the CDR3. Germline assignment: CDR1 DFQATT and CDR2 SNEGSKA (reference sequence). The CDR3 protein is CSAPDRGINQPQHF. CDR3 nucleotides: TGCAGTGCACCGGACAGGGGGATTAATCAGCCCCAGCATTTT.

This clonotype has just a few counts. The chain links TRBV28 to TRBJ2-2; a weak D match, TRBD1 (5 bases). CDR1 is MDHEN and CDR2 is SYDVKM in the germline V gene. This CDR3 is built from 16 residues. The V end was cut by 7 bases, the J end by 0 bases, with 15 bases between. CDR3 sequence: CASTTSGRANTGELFF. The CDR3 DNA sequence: TGTGCCAGCACCACCTCGGGCAGGGCGAACACCGGGGAGCTGTTTTTT.

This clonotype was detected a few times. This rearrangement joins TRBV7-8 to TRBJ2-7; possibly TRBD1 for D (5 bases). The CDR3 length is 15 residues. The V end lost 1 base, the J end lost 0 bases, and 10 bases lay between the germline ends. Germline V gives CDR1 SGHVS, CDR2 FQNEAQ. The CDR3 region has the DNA TGTGCCAGCAGCTTAGGCGGACATAGCTCCTACGAGCAGTACTTC. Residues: CASSLGGHSSYEQYF.

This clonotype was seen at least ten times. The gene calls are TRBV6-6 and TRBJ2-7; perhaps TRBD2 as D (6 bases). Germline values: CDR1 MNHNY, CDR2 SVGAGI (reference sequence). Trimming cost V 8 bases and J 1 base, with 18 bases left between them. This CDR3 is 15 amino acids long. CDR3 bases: TGTGCCAGCTCTCGTCGGGCGGGAACTTCCTACGAGCAGTACTTC. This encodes CASSRRAGTSYEQYF.

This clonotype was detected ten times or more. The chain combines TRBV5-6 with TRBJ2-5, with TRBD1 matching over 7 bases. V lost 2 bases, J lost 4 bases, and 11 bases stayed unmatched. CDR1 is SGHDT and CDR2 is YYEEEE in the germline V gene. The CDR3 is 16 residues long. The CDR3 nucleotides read TGTGCCAGCAGCTTCTGGTATCGACAGGGAAGAGAGACCCAGTACTTC. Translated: CASSFWYRQGRETQYF.

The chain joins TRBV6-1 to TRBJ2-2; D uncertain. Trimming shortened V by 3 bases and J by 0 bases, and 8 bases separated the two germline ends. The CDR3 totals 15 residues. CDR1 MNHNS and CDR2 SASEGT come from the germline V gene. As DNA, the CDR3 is TGTGCCAGCAGTGAGCAGCGCGCGAACACCGGGGAGCTGTTTTTT. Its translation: CASSEQRANTGELFF.

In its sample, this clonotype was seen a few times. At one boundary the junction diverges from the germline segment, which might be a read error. As DNA, the CDR3 is TGTGCCAGCAGCCAAGGCCGGGACTCATGGCAGGACTTC. Protein product: CASSQGRDSWQDF. The genes are TRBV4-2 and TRBJ2-4, with D possibly TRBD2 on 6 matching bases. Germline CDR1 LGHNA, CDR2 YNFKEQ. The CDR3 totals 13 residues.

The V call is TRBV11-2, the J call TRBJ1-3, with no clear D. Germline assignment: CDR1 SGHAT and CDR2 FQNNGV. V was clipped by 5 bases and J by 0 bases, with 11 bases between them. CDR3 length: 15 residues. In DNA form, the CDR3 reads TGTGCCAGCAGCCGGGAACGAGTCTCTGGAAACACCATATATTTT. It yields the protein CASSRERVSGNTIYF. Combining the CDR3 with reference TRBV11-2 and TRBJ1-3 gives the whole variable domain EAGVAQSPRYKIIEKRQSVAFWCNPISGHATLYWYQQILGQGPKLLIQFQNNGVVDDSQLPKDRFSAERLKGVDSTLKIQPAKLEDSAVYLCASSRERVSGNTIYFGEGSWLTVV.